A single sample is the source of the 21 T cell receptor beta chains below, sequenced in a study of blood T cell repertoires in COVID-19. Some clones are missing from TCRdb's copy, which holds only in-frame ones; the method was immunoSEQ multiplex PCR. The table has fewer than 450,000 clones, 70% to 90% seen once. The sequencing sample was made of PBMCs or T cells enriched from blood (not recorded which). The source is a middle-aged woman with acute COVID-19.

The chain is built from TRBV27 and TRBJ2-7, with 12 bases fitting TRBD2. V lost 3 bases to trimming and J lost 4 bases; unmatched junction nucleotides: 7. The germline V gene has CDR1 MNHEY and CDR2 SMNVEV (reference sequence). This CDR3 has 16 residues. CDR3 nucleotides: TGTGCCAGCAGTTTCCTTACTAGCGGGGGGTTTTACGAGCAGTACTTC. It is translated as CASSFLTSGGFYEQYF.

This rearrangement joins TRBV30 to TRBJ1-4; D unresolved. The CDR3 is 15 amino acids. From germline, CDR1 is GTSNPN and CDR2 SVGIG (reference sequence). The V and J ends lost 6 bases and 7 bases respectively, with 21 bases between them. Written as DNA, the CDR3 is TGTGCCTGTCTACCCTCCTCCCGATCCCGTGAAAAACTGTTTTTT. Protein product: CACLPSSRSREKLFF.

V is TRBV9 and J is TRBJ1-6; D is perhaps TRBD1 (5 bases). With 0 bases removed from V and 7 bases from J, the gap between germline ends came to 14 bases. Germline CDR1 and CDR2: SGDLS and YYNGEE. The CDR3 spans 16 residues. CDR3 amino acids: CASSVDAGRRNSPLHF. CDR3 sequence (DNA): TGTGCCAGCAGCGTAGATGCAGGGAGGCGAAATTCACCCCTCCACTTT.

The rearrangement joins TRBV5-5 to TRBJ1-6; D ambiguous. V shed 0 bases and J shed 10 bases, with 8 bases lying between them. The CDR3 has 13 residues. Germline loops: CDR1 SGHKS, CDR2 YYEKEE (reference sequence). The DNA for the CDR3 is TGTGCCAGCAGCTTGGTGACACAATCACCCCTCCACTTT. It specifies CASSLVTQSPLHF.

The gene calls are TRBV7-6 and TRBJ2-7, with 7 nucleotides matching TRBD1. Germline V gene sequence: CDR1 SGHVS, CDR2 FNYEAQ. CDR3 length: 13 amino acids. Trimming took 5 bases from V and 4 from J; bases not matched to a gene: 5. The CDR3 sequence: CASSLDRVYEQYF. CDR3 bases: TGTGCCAGCAGCCTTGACAGGGTATACGAGCAGTACTTC.

The CDR3 loop is CAIGTSGYEQYF. CDR3 in DNA: TGTGCCATCGGGACTAGCGGCTACGAGCAGTACTTC. The V call is TRBV10-3, the J call TRBJ2-7; 11 bases align to TRBD2. Germline V gives CDR1 ENHRY, CDR2 SYGVKD. V was pared by 8 bases and J by 3 bases, with 0 bases of the junction left unmatched. The CDR3 spans 12 residues.

The chain uses TRBV19 and TRBJ2-6; possible D gene TRBD1, 5 bases. This CDR3 comprises 16 residues. In germline, CDR1 is LNHDA, CDR2 SQIVND (reference sequence). Trimming took off 5 bases at V and 1 base at J, with 12 bases between the two ends. The CDR3 sequence: CASSEYWTSGANVLTF. The CDR3 DNA follows: TGTGCCAGTAGTGAATATTGGACATCTGGGGCCAACGTCCTGACTTTC.

V gene TRBV27 combines with J gene TRBJ2-2; TRBD1 is a possible D gene (5 bases). This CDR3 has 15 amino acids. V lost 5 bases, J lost 3 bases, and 13 bases lay in between. Germline V gene data show CDR1 as MNHEY and CDR2 as SMNVEV (reference sequence). The CDR3 spells CASSPQGDYTGELFF. The CDR3 DNA sequence: TGTGCCAGCAGTCCTCAAGGGGATTACACCGGGGAGCTGTTTTTT.

This CDR3 is CASSELGGEQYF. The CDR3 nucleotides read TGTGCCAGCAGTGAACTAGGAGGCGAGCAGTACTTC. The V gene is TRBV6-1, the J gene TRBJ2-7; the D gene is possibly TRBD2 (5 bases). The CDR3 extends over 12 amino acids. CDR1 is MNHNS and CDR2 is SASEGT in the germline V gene. V was cut by 2 bases and J by 6 bases, with 8 bases left in between.

This clone has just one count. The chain combines TRBV6-1 with TRBJ1-6; 8 nucleotides line up with TRBD1. Trimming took 3 bases from V and 10 from J; bases not matched to a gene: 5. This CDR3 comprises 14 residues. Germline CDR1 and CDR2: MNHNS and SASEGT. The CDR3 DNA sequence: TGTGCCAGCAGTGATGGACAGGGTGAATCACCCCTCCACTTT. This encodes CASSDGQGESPLHF.

The V and J genes are TRBV30 and TRBJ1-5, with D unclear. V was shortened by 4 bases and J by 3 bases, with 13 bases between the two germline ends. From germline, CDR1 is GTSNPN and CDR2 SVGIG (reference sequence). This CDR3 is 14 amino acids long. For the CDR3, the DNA is TGTGCCTGGACCTCCGGGGAATTCAATCAGCCCCAGCATTTT. Translating it yields CAWTSGEFNQPQHF.

The chain uses TRBV18 and TRBJ2-3; tentative D call: TRBD2 (6 bases). V lost 2 bases, J lost 2 bases, and 14 bases lay in between. The CDR3 is 16 amino acids. CDR1 KGHSH and CDR2 LQKENI come from the germline V gene. For the CDR3, the DNA is TGTGCCAGCTCACCATGGGGGGTGGCCCCCACAGATACGCAGTATTTT. It specifies CASSPWGVAPTDTQYF.

This sequence joins TRBV25-1 and TRBJ1-1, with D unresolved. From germline, CDR1 is MGHDK and CDR2 SYGVNS. With 1 base removed from V and 3 bases from J, the gap between germline ends came to 9 bases. This CDR3 is built from 14 residues. This CDR3 is CASSESVVDTEAFF. For the CDR3, the DNA is TGTGCCAGCAGTGAATCAGTGGTGGACACTGAAGCTTTCTTT.

This clone has a single count. The chain combines TRBV25-1 with TRBJ2-5; 9 bases map to TRBD1. The CDR3 consists of 16 residues. Per the germline V gene, CDR1 is MGHDK and CDR2 is SYGVNS. The V gene end was trimmed by 5 bases and the J gene end by 4 bases; junction bases not matched to a gene: 11. In DNA, the CDR3 is TGTGCCAGCAGTTTGTTGGGGACAGGGAATCGAGAGACCCAGTACTTC. Protein: CASSLLGTGNRETQYF.

This chain connects TRBV6-5 to TRBJ2-4, with TRBD1 matching over 12 bases. The CDR3 covers 15 residues. Germline V gives CDR1 MNHEY, CDR2 SVGAGI. V dropped 2 bases and J dropped 7; count of bases not matched to a gene: 3. The CDR3 coding sequence is TGTGCCAGCAGTTACCGGGACAGGGGGCTGAACATTCAGTACTTC. It encodes CASSYRDRGLNIQYF.

The chain combines TRBV2 with TRBJ2-6, with 8 bases aligning to TRBD2. Germline V gene sequence: CDR1 SNHLY, CDR2 FYNNEI. V trimming: 3 bases; J trimming: 0 bases; junction bases outside the gene matches: 16. This CDR3 has 21 amino acids. The CDR3: CASSDLGAGGLLTSGANVLTF. The CDR3 nucleotides read TGTGCCAGCAGTGATTTAGGTGCGGGGGGCTTACTCACCTCTGGGGCCAACGTCCTGACTTTC.

The chain employs TRBV6-5 and TRBJ2-3, with TRBD2 matching 8 bases. CDR1 is MNHEY, CDR2 SVGAGI, per germline. This CDR3 region has 15 residues. V lost 2 bases and J lost 4; bases outside the gene matches: 5. The CDR3 sequence is CASSYLSGGADTQYF. Here the CDR3 DNA reads TGTGCCAGCAGTTACCTAAGCGGGGGCGCAGATACGCAGTATTTT.

This clone appeared a single time. The chain couples TRBV29-1 to TRBJ1-4; TRBD1 is a possible D gene (5 bases). V lost 4 bases, J lost 0 bases, and 12 bases lay in between. This CDR3 contains 15 residues. Germline values: CDR1 SQVTM, CDR2 ANQGSEA. CDR3 coding DNA: TGCAGCGTTGCGGTCTGGGGCGCAACTAATGAAAAACTGTTTTTT. It specifies CSVAVWGATNEKLFF.

V and J are TRBV29-1 and TRBJ2-7, with 9 bases matching TRBD1. V was clipped by 5 bases and J by 2 bases; unmatched bases: 7. CDR1 and CDR2 from the germline V gene are SQVTM and ANQGSEA. The CDR3 contains 14 residues. The CDR3 loop reads CSVRTGERAYEQYF. The CDR3 region has the DNA TGCAGCGTTCGGACAGGGGAGAGGGCCTACGAGCAGTACTTC.

The gene calls are TRBV5-1 and TRBJ1-1, with D maybe TRBD1 (5 bases). V lost 2 bases to trimming and J lost 3 bases, with 8 bases between them. Germline CDR1 SGHRS, CDR2 YFSETQ. The CDR3 length is 13 residues. This CDR3 is CASSFDRDTEAFF. The DNA of the CDR3 is TGCGCCAGCAGCTTCGACAGAGACACTGAAGCTTTCTTT.

The chain links TRBV30 to TRBJ1-2; TRBD1 aligns across 8 bases. The CDR3 covers 14 residues. The germline CDR1 and CDR2 sequences are GTSNPN and SVGIG (reference sequence). The V gene end was trimmed by 0 bases and the J gene end by 2 bases; junction bases not matched to a gene: 2. CDR3 in DNA: TGTGCCTGGAGTGTAGGACAGGGAAACTATGGCTACACCTTC. Its translation: CAWSVGQGNYGYTF.